The 22 T cell receptor beta chains listed next were all sequenced from one sample in a study of sequential checkpoint blockade in melanoma. Treatment noted: randomized to nivolumab then ipilimumab (arm A) or the reverse (arm B). Only in-frame clones appear in the TCRdb table, and some are missing; sequencing was by immunoSEQ multiplex PCR. Among about 5,700 clones listed, roughly nine tenths were seen once. This sample comprised CD8+ T cells sorted from blood (inferred from file names), obtained from a patient given nivolumab and ipilimumab in sequence. These receptor sequences come from a human donor with melanoma.

The chain employs TRBV19 and TRBJ2-1; tentative D call: TRBD1 (5 bases). This CDR3 is 14 amino acids long. Germline V lookup: CDR1 LNHDA, CDR2 SQIVND (reference sequence). Trimming removed 3 bases at V and 0 bases at J, with 6 bases between. In DNA, the CDR3 is TGTGCCAGTAGTATTGGGGCCTCCTACAATGAGCAGTTCTTC. Translation: CASSIGASYNEQFF.

V and J are TRBV28 and TRBJ2-3; 10 nucleotides line up with TRBD2. Trimming cost V 1 base and J 5 bases; bases outside gene matches: 6. Germline-derived CDR1 and CDR2 are MDHEN and SYDVKM. The CDR3 runs 16 residues. This CDR3 is CASSLYLAGAKDTQYF. CDR3 in DNA: TGTGCCAGCAGTTTATACCTAGCGGGAGCAAAAGATACGCAGTATTTT. The whole variable domain, filled in from reference TRBV28 and TRBJ2-3, reads DVKVTQSSRYLVKRTGEKVFLECVQDMDHENMFWYRQDPGLGLRLIYFSYDVKMKEKGDIPEGYSVSREKKERFSLILESASTNQTSMYLCASSLYLAGAKDTQYFGPGTRLTVL.

The V call is TRBV13, the J call TRBJ2-3; D is possibly TRBD1 (5 bases). The V end was cut by 4 bases, the J end by 6 bases, with 17 bases between. The CDR3 sequence is 15 residues long. Per the germline V gene, CDR1 is PRHDT and CDR2 is FYEKMQ (reference sequence). Here the CDR3 reads CASSYSGFIQDTQYF. CDR3 bases: TGTGCCAGCAGCTACTCAGGGTTCATTCAGGATACGCAGTATTTT.

This clone was counted a few times. The chain couples TRBV11-2 to TRBJ2-7; possible D gene TRBD2, 6 bases. The germline gives CDR1 SGHAT, CDR2 FQNNGV. The CDR3 covers 14 residues. Trimming removed 3 bases from V and 3 bases from J, with 12 bases in between. The CDR3 bases are TGTGCCAGCAGCTTGGGTGGCGGGAACTACGAGCAGTACTTC. Translated, it gives CASSLGGGNYEQYF.

The chain couples TRBV4-3 to TRBJ2-2; D is perhaps TRBD2 (5 bases). V lost 1 base and J 6 bases, leaving 6 bases between the germline ends. Germline lookup yields CDR1 LGHNA and CDR2 YSLEER. There are 13 residues in the CDR3. The CDR3 nucleotides read TGCGCCAGCAGCCAAGCGGGGTCCGGGGAGCTGTTTTTT. This codes for CASSQAGSGELFF.

Turning to this clone: Its ends do not fully match the called genes, so a read error is possible. CDR3: CASNVDGASGEEQFF. In nucleotides, the CDR3 is TGTGCCAGCAACGTAGATGGGGCTAGCGGAGAAGAGCAGTTCTTC. The chain carries TRBV9 and TRBJ2-1; TRBD2 agrees at 7 bases. Germline V CDR1 and CDR2: SGDLS, YYNGEE. This CDR3 comprises 15 residues.

This chain joins TRBV28 and TRBJ2-2, with TRBD2 as a possible D gene (6 bases). Germline values: CDR1 MDHEN, CDR2 SYDVKM. Trimming shortened V by 1 base and J by 4 bases, and 10 bases separated the two germline ends. The CDR3 extends over 15 amino acids. CDR3 sequence reads: CASSLSAGPTGELFF. CDR3 DNA sequence: TGTGCCAGCAGTTTATCGGCGGGACCCACCGGGGAGCTGTTTTTT.

The chain combines TRBV7-6 with TRBJ1-4; D is ambiguous. V lost 6 bases to trimming and J lost 8 bases, with 10 bases between them. The CDR3 runs 12 residues. In germline, CDR1 is SGHVS, CDR2 FNYEAQ. CDR3 in amino acids: CASSRIREKLFF. Here the CDR3 DNA reads TGTGCCAGCAGTCGAATCCGGGAAAAACTGTTTTTT.

This clone was seen more than once but under ten times. CDR3 nucleotides: TGTGCCAGTAGTATAGGGGCGGGCACCGGGGAGCTGTTTTTT. Its translation is CASSIGAGTGELFF. The chain has TRBV19 and TRBJ2-2, with D possibly TRBD2 on 5 matching bases. There are 14 residues in the CDR3. Trimming removed 1 base at V and 4 bases at J, with 7 bases between. CDR1 is LNHDA and CDR2 is SQIVND in the germline V gene (reference sequence).

The rearrangement links TRBV5-1 to TRBJ2-7, with D perhaps matching TRBD2 (6 bases). This CDR3 is 13 amino acids long. Germline V gives CDR1 SGHRS, CDR2 YFSETQ. Trimming left V 3 bases short and J 3 bases short, with 10 bases between. The CDR3 DNA follows: TGCGCCAGCAGCTGGGGACTCAACTACGAGCAGTACTTC. Its translation: CASSWGLNYEQYF.

The genes are TRBV5-1 and TRBJ2-5; 12 nucleotides line up with TRBD2. The CDR3 is 15 amino acids. V shed 4 bases and J 9 bases; nucleotides not matched to a gene: 10. Germline V gene data show CDR1 as SGHRS and CDR2 as YFSETQ. CDR3 region: CASSRQTSGSEAQYF. In nucleotides, the CDR3 is TGCGCCAGCAGCAGACAGACTAGCGGGAGCGAGGCCCAGTACTTC. The variable domain in full, completed from reference TRBV5-1 and TRBJ2-5, reads KAGVTQTPRYLIKTRGQQVTLSCSPISGHRSVSWYQQTPGQGLQFLFEYFSETQRNKGNFPGRFSGRQFSNSRSEMNVSTLELGDSALYLCASSRQTSGSEAQYFGPGTRLLVL.

This clone has only a few counts. This chain uses TRBV6-4 with TRBJ2-2; TRBD2 matches 9 bases. CDR3 length: 16 residues. Looked up from germline, CDR1 is MRHNA and CDR2 is SNTAGT. Trimming took 5 bases from V and 3 from J; bases not matched to a gene: 7. CDR3: CASSPGTSFDTGELFF. The CDR3 nucleotides read TGTGCCAGCAGTCCCGGGACTAGCTTCGACACCGGGGAGCTGTTTTTT.

The gene calls are TRBV28 and TRBJ2-3; 9 bases line up with TRBD2. This CDR3 has 18 amino acids. J was trimmed by 0 bases and V by 3 bases; bases with no gene match: 10. Looked up from germline, CDR1 is MDHEN and CDR2 is SYDVKM. The CDR3 protein is CASSLGASGESSTDTQYF. The CDR3 nucleotides are TGTGCCAGCAGTTTGGGGGCTAGCGGGGAATCCAGCACAGATACGCAGTATTTT.

The rearrangement uses TRBV6-6 and TRBJ1-1; maybe TRBD1 (6 bases). The CDR3 is 14 residues long. CDR1 is MNHNY and CDR2 is SVGAGI in the germline V gene (reference sequence). With 9 bases removed from V and 0 bases from J, the gap between germline ends came to 14 bases. DNA of the CDR3: TGTGCCAGTAAGGGGGGGCTTTTGAACACTGAAGCTTTCTTT. Translated: CASKGGLLNTEAFF.

This chain uses TRBV10-3 with TRBJ1-5; D is unresolved. The germline V gene has CDR1 ENHRY and CDR2 SYGVKD. V was clipped by 3 bases and J by 6 bases, with 12 bases between them. The CDR3 extends over 14 amino acids. CDR3 nucleotides: TGTGCCATCAGTGATTCCCAAACGGGTCAGCCCCAGCATTTT. This sequence encodes CAISDSQTGQPQHF.

This clone has a single count. The V call is TRBV19, the J call TRBJ2-1, with D maybe TRBD1 (5 bases). V lost 6 bases and J 10 bases, leaving 16 bases between the germline ends. Looked up from germline, CDR1 is LNHDA and CDR2 is SQIVND (reference sequence). The CDR3 sequence is 13 residues long. In nucleotides, the CDR3 is TGTGCCAGTAGCCCCCAGGGCCCGAGGGAGCAGTTCTTC. Its protein is CASSPQGPREQFF. Full variable domain (remainder filled in from reference TRBV19 and TRBJ2-1): DGGITQSPKYLFRKEGQNVTLSCEQNLNHDAMYWYRQDPGQGLRLIYYSQIVNDFQKGDIAEGYSVSREKKESFPLTVTSAQKNPTAFYLCASSPQGPREQFFGPGTRLTVL.

The chain's CDR3 is CASSSLAGGHNEQFF. CDR3 sequence (DNA): TGTGCCAGCAGTTCTCTAGCGGGAGGCCACAATGAGCAGTTCTTC. This rearrangement joins TRBV27 to TRBJ2-1; TRBD2 aligns across 11 bases. V gave up 4 bases and J gave up 5 bases; unmatched junction bases: 4. Germline CDR1 and CDR2: MNHEY and SMNVEV (reference sequence). There are 15 residues in the CDR3.

The table lists this clone with a few counts. The V call is TRBV5-1, the J call TRBJ1-2; D possibly corresponds to TRBD1 (5 bases). Germline lookup yields CDR1 SGHRS and CDR2 YFSETQ. V was cut by 0 bases and J by 4 bases, with 16 bases left in between. The CDR3 has 16 residues. CDR3 sequence: CASSLANAGRIYGYTF. CDR3 DNA: TGCGCCAGCAGCTTGGCCAATGCAGGGCGAATCTATGGCTACACCTTC.

This clone rates as large. This chain links TRBV7-2 with TRBJ1-2; the D gene is possibly TRBD1 (5 bases). The CDR3 contains 17 residues. V lost 5 bases and J 0 bases, leaving 19 bases between the germline ends. Germline V gene lookup returns CDR1 SGHTA and CDR2 FQGNSA. DNA for the CDR3: TGTGCCAGCAGCCCGGGGACTTACTCAAACCCTAACTATGGCTACACCTTC. Its translation: CASSPGTYSNPNYGYTF.

V gene TRBV30 combines with J gene TRBJ2-3; 10 bases agree with TRBD1. The trim removed 5 bases at V and 6 bases at J, leaving 8 bases unmatched. The CDR3 has 14 amino acids. Germline CDR1 GTSNPN, CDR2 SVGIG (reference sequence). The DNA of the CDR3 is TGTGCCTGGTACTCCGGGACAGGGGCCGATACGCAGTATTTT. Translated: CAWYSGTGADTQYF.

The chain has TRBV19 and TRBJ1-5, with 11 bases matching TRBD1. Germline lookup yields CDR1 LNHDA and CDR2 SQIVND (reference sequence). CDR3 length: 16 residues. The V gene end was trimmed by 11 bases and the J gene end by 4 bases; junction bases not matched to a gene: 13. CDR3 coding DNA: TGTGCCTCTTCAAGGACAGGGGGCAAGGGAAATCAGCCCCAGCATTTT. Translation gives CASSRTGGKGNQPQHF.

This clone was observed a handful of times. The sample carries other DNA sequences with the same CDR3. V gene TRBV7-6 combines with J gene TRBJ2-7, with 7 bases lining up with TRBD1. Germline V gene data show CDR1 as SGHVS and CDR2 as FNYEAQ. The CDR3 has 18 residues. The J segment lost 2 bases and the V segment lost 5 bases, leaving 18 bases of the junction unmatched. The CDR3 DNA sequence: TGTGCCAGCAGCCCCAAGGGGAATAGACAGGGTCCAACCTACGAGCAGTACTTC. It yields the protein CASSPKGNRQGPTYEQYF.